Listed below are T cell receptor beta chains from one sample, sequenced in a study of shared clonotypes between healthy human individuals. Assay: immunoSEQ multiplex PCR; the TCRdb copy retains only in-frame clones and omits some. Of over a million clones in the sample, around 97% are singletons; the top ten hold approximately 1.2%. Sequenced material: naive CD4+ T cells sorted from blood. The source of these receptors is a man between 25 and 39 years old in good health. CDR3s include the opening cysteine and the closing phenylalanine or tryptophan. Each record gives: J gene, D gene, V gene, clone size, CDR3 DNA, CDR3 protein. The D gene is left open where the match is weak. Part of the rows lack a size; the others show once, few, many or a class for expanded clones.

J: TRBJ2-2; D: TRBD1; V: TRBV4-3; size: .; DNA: TGCGCCAGCAGCGGTCGGACAGGGGGCTTCACCGGGGAGCTGTTTTTT; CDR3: CASSGRTGGFTGELFF
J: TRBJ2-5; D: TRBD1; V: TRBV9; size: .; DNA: TGTGCCAGCAGCGCAACCTCGACAGGGGGATATCGGTACTTC; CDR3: CASSATSTGGYRYF
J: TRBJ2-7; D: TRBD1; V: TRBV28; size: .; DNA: TGTGCCAGCAGTTTGACAGGGTCAGTCTACGAGCAGTACTTC; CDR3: CASSLTGSVYEQYF
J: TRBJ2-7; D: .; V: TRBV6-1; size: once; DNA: TGTGCCAGCAGTGAAGGGGGGGGCAGCTACGAGCAGTACTTC; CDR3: CASSEGGGSYEQYF
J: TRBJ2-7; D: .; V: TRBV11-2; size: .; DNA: TGTGCCAGCAGCCAGCCGTCCCGGAGTGGCTACGAGCAGTACTTC; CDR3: CASSQPSRSGYEQYF
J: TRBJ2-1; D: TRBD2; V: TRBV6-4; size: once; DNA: TGTGCCAGCAGTGAAGATAGCGGGAGGGCCTACAATGAGCAGTTCTTC; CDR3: CASSEDSGRAYNEQFF
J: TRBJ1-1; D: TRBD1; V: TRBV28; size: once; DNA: TGTGCCAGCAGTCCATTCCGGGACAGGGCGAACACTGAAGCTTTCTTT; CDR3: CASSPFRDRANTEAFF
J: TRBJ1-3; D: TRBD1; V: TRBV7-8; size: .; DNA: TGTGCCAGCAGCTTAATAGAATCGGGACAGTGGATCTCTGGAAACACCATATATTTT; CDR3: CASSLIESGQWISGNTIYF
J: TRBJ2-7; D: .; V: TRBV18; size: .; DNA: TGTGCCAGCTCAACACAGGGTCTGGACTACGAGCAGTACTTC; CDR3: CASSTQGLDYEQYF
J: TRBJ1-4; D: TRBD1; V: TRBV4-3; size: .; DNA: TGCGCCAGCAGGCCACCGGGACAGGGGAAGCTGTTTTTT; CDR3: CASRPPGQGKLFF
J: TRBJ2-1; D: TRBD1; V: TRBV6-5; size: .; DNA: TGTGCCAGCAGTAGGACAGGAAATGAGCAGTTCTTC; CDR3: CASSRTGNEQFF
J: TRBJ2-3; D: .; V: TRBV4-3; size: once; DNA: TGCGCCAGCAGCCAAGATCTAGTACCTAGGTCACTCACAGATACGCAGTATTTT; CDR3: CASSQDLVPRSLTDTQYF
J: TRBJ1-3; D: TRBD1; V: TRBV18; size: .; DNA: TGTGCCAGCTCACCACTTGGACAGGGGAGCTCTGGAAACACCATATATTTT; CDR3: CASSPLGQGSSGNTIYF
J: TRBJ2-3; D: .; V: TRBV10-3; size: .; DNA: TGTGCCATCAGTGAGGGCCAGTATTACACAGATACGCAGTATTTT; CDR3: CAISEGQYYTDTQYF
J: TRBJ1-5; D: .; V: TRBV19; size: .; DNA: TGTGCCAGTAGTATAGATCCAGGTCAGACTGCGCCCCAGCATTTT; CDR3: CASSIDPGQTAPQHF
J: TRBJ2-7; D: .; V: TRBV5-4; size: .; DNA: TGTGCCAGCAGTCAGGGCGGGGCCGGCTACGAGCAGTACTTC; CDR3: CASSQGGAGYEQYF
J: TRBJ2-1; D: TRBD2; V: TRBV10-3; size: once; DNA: TGTGCCATCAGTGAGTCGAGTAGCGGGAGGCCGCAAAGGAGCTCCTACAATGAGCAGTTCTTC; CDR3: CAISESSSGRPQRSSYNEQFF
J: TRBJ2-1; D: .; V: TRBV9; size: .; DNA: TGTGCCAGCAGCGTAGTATTAGCGAACACCGACAGCTCCTACAATGAGCAGTTCTTC; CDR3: CASSVVLANTDSSYNEQFF
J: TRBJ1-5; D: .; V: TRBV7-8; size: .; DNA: TGTGCCAGCAGCTTGAGTGGGGGCCGCAATCAGCCCCAGCATTTT; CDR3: CASSLSGGRNQPQHF
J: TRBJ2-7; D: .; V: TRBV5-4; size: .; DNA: TGTGCCAGCAGCCTCAGCACGGTAAACCCGGGGGAGCAGTACTTC; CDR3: CASSLSTVNPGEQYF
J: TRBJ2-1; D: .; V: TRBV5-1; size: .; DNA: TGCGCCAGCAGCTTGGAGGTAATGGGTTACAATGAGCAGTTCTTC; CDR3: CASSLEVMGYNEQFF
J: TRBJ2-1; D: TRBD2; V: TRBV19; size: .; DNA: TGTGCCAGTAGTATTTTGGGGTCCGGGACTAGCGCCTACAATGAGCAGTTCTTC; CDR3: CASSILGSGTSAYNEQFF